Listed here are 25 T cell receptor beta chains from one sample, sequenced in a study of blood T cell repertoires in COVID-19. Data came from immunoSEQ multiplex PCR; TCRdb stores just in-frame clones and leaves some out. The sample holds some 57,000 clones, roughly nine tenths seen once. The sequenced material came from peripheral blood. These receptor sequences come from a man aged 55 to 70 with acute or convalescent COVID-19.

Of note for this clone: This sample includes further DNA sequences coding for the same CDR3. The CDR3 DNA sequence: TGTGCCAGCAGCAAATGGGGCCAGGGTAAATTGGGTGGCTACACCTTC. Its translation: CASSKWGQGKLGGYTF. The chain links TRBV21-1 to TRBJ1-2; TRBD1 is the table's D call, not checked against the DNA. TRBV21-1 is a pseudogene. This CDR3 spans 16 amino acids.

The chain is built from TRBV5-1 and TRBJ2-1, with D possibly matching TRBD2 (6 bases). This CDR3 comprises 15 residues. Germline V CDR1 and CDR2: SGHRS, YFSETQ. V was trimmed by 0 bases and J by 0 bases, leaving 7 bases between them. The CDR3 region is CASSLVTSSYNEQFF. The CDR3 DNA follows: TGCGCCAGCAGCTTGGTGACTAGCTCCTACAATGAGCAGTTCTTC.

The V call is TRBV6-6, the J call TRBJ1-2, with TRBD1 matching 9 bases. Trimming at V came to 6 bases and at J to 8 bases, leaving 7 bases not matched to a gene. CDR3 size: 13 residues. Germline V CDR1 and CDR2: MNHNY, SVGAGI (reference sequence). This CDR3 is CASSQGQGNGYTF. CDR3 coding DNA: TGTGCCAGCAGCCAGGGACAGGGTAACGGCTACACCTTC.

CDR3 DNA sequence: TGTGCCAGCACACCGGAAGCGGGGGGCCTCGAGACCCAGTACTTC. Protein: CASTPEAGGLETQYF. V gene TRBV4-2 combines with J gene TRBJ2-5, with 9 bases matching TRBD2. The trim removed 7 bases at V and 5 bases at J, leaving 11 bases unmatched. CDR1 is LGHNA and CDR2 is YNFKEQ in the germline V gene. The length of the CDR3 is 15 residues.

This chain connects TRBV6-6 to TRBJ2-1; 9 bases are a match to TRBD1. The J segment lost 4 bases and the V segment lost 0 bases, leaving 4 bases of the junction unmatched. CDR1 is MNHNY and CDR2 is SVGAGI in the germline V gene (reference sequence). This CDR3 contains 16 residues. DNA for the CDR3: TGTGCCAGCAGTTACTCGAGGGACAGGGATTACAATGAGCAGTTCTTC. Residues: CASSYSRDRDYNEQFF.

The CDR3 protein is CAISELLYRPRAGGRLADTQYF. Here the CDR3 DNA reads TGTGCCATCAGTGAGTTACTGTACCGTCCCCGGGCGGGGGGAAGACTTGCAGATACGCAGTATTTT. The V and J genes are TRBV10-3 and TRBJ2-3; 8 nucleotides agree with TRBD2. CDR1 ENHRY and CDR2 SYGVKD come from the germline V gene. The CDR3 contains 22 residues. J gave up 4 bases and V 1 base, and 25 bases lay outside the gene matches.

This CDR3 reads CASSLKTGGTEAFF. The CDR3 bases are TGTGCCAGCAGCCTAAAGACAGGGGGCACTGAAGCTTTCTTT. The chain joins TRBV7-9 to TRBJ1-1, with 9 bases aligning to TRBD1. V was clipped by 5 bases and J by 4 bases; unmatched bases: 5. This CDR3 has 14 amino acids. Germline-derived CDR1 and CDR2 are SEHNR and FQNEAQ (reference sequence). The full variable domain, completed using reference TRBV7-9 and TRBJ1-1, is DTGVSQNPRHKITKRGQNVTFRCDPISEHNRLYWYRQTLGQGPEFLTYFQNEAQLEKSRLLSDRFSAERPKGSFSTLEIQRTEQGDSAMYLCASSLKTGGTEAFFGQGTRLTVV.

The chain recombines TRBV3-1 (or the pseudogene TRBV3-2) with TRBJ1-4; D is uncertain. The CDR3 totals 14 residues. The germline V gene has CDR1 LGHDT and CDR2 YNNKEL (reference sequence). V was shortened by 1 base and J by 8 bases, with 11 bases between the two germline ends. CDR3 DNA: TGTGCCAGCAGCCAAGGTTTATTCGGGGAAAAACTGTTTTTT. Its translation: CASSQGLFGEKLFF.

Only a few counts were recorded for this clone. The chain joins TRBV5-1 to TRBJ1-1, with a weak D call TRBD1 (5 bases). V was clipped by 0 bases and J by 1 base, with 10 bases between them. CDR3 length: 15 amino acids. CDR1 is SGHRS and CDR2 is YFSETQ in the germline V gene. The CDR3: CASSLDRPTNTEAFF. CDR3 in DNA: TGCGCCAGCAGCTTGGACAGGCCCACGAACACTGAAGCTTTCTTT.

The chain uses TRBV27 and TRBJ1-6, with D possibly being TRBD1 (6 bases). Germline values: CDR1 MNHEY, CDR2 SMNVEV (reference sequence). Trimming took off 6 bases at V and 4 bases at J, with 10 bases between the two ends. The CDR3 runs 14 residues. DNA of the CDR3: TGTGCCAGCAGATCGACAGGTTATAATTCACCCCTCCACTTT. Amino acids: CASRSTGYNSPLHF.

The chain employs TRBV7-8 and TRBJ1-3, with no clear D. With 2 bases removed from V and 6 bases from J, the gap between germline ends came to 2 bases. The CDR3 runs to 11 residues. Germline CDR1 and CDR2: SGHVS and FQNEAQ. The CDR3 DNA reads TGTGCCAGCAGCTTACAAAACACCATATATTTT. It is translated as CASSLQNTIYF.

CDR3 loop: CASSEASRSNQPQHF. Written as DNA, the CDR3 is TGTGCCAGCAGTGAAGCTAGCAGAAGCAATCAGCCCCAGCATTTT. The chain is built from TRBV6-1 and TRBJ1-5, with D uncertain. This CDR3 has 15 amino acids. The germline gives CDR1 MNHNS, CDR2 SASEGT. With 0 bases removed from V and 1 base from J, the gap between germline ends came to 7 bases.

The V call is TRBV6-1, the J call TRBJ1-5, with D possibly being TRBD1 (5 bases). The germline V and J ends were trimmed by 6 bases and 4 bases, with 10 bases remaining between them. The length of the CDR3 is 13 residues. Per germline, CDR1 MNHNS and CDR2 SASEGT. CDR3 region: CASSLDRNQPQHF. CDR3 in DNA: TGTGCCAGCAGCCTAGACAGAAATCAGCCCCAGCATTTT.

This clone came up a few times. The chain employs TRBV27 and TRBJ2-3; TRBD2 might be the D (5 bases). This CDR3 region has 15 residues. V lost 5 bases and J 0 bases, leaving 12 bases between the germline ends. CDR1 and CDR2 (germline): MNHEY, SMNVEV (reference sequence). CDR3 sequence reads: CASSPFPGSTDTQYF. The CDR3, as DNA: TGTGCCAGCAGTCCTTTCCCGGGGAGCACAGATACGCAGTATTTT.

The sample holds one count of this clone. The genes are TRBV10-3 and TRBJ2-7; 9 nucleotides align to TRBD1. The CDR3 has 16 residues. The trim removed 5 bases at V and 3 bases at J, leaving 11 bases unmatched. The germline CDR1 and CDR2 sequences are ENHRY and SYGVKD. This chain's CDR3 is CAISTDRDRDIYEQYF. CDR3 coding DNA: TGTGCCATCAGTACCGACCGGGACAGGGATATCTACGAGCAGTACTTC.

This CDR3 is CASSHNRGSSGGRRDTQYF. The DNA of the CDR3 is TGTGCCAGCAGCCACAATAGGGGGAGTAGCGGGGGGCGAAGAGATACGCAGTATTTT. This chain connects TRBV5-4 to TRBJ2-3; 10 bases agree with TRBD2. The CDR3 is 19 amino acids. CDR1 SGHNT and CDR2 YYREEE come from the germline V gene (reference sequence). V dropped 4 bases and J dropped 5; count of bases not matched to a gene: 19. Drawing the rest from reference TRBV5-4 and TRBJ2-3, the complete variable domain is ETGVTQSPTHLIKTRGQQVTLRCSSQSGHNTVSWYQQALGQGPQFIFQYYREEENGRGNFPPRFSGLQFPNYSSELNVNALELDDSALYLCASSHNRGSSGGRRDTQYFGPGTRLTVL.

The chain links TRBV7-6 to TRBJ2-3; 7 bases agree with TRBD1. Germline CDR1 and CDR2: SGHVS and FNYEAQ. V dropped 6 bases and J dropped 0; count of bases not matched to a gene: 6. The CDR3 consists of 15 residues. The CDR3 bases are TGTGCCAGCAGAAACCGGGACAGTAGCACAGATACGCAGTATTTT. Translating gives CASRNRDSSTDTQYF. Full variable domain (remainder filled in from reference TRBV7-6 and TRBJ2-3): GAGVSQSPRYKVTKRGQDVALRCDPISGHVSLYWYRQALGQGPEFLTYFNYEAQQDKSGLPNDRFSAERPEGSISTLTIQRTEQRDSAMYRCASRNRDSSTDTQYFGPGTRLTVL.

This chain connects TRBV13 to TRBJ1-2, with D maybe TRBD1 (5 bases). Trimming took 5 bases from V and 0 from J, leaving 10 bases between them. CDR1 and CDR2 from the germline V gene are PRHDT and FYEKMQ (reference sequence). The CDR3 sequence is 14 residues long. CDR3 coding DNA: TGTGCCAGCAGCCGGAGGGGCTCTAACTATGGCTACACCTTC. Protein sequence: CASSRRGSNYGYTF. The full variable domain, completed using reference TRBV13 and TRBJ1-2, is AAGVIQSPRHLIKEKRETATLKCYPIPRHDTVYWYQQGPGQDPQFLISFYEKMQSDKGSIPDRFSAQQFSDYHSELNMSSLELGDSALYFCASSRRGSNYGYTFGSGTRLTVV.

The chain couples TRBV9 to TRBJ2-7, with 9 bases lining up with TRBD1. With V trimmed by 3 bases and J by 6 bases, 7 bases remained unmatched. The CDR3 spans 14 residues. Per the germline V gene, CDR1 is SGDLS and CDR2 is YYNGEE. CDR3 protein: CASSETGGLSEQYF. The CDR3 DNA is TGTGCCAGCAGCGAGACAGGGGGGCTTTCCGAGCAGTACTTC.

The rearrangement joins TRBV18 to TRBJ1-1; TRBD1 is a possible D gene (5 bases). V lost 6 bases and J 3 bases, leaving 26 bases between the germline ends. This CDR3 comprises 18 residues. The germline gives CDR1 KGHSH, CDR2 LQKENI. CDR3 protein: CASSEPRWGGIGYTEAFF. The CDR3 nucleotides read TGTGCCAGCTCGGAACCTCGGTGGGGGGGGATAGGCTACACTGAAGCTTTCTTT. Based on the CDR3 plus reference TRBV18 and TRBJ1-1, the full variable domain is NAGVMQNPRHLVRRRGQEARLRCSPMKGHSHVYWYRQLPEEGLKFMVYLQKENIIDESGMPKERFSAEFPKEGPSILRIQQVVRGDSAAYFCASSEPRWGGIGYTEAFFGQGTRLTVV.

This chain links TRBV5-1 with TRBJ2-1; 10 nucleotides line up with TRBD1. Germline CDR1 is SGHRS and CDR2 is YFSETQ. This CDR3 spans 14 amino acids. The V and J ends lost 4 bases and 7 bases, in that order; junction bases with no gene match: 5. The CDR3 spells CASSTTGGFNEQFF. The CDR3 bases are TGCGCCAGCAGCACGACAGGGGGCTTTAATGAGCAGTTCTTC.

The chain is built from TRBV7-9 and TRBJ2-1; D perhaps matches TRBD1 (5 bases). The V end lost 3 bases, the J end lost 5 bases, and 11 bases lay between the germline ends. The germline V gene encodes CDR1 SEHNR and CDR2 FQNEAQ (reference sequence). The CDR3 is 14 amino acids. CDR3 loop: CASSLPPTDNEQFF. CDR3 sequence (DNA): TGTGCCAGCAGCTTGCCCCCGACAGACAATGAGCAGTTCTTC. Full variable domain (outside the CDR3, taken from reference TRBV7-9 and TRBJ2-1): DTGVSQNPRHKITKRGQNVTFRCDPISEHNRLYWYRQTLGQGPEFLTYFQNEAQLEKSRLLSDRFSAERPKGSFSTLEIQRTEQGDSAMYLCASSLPPTDNEQFFGPGTRLTVL.

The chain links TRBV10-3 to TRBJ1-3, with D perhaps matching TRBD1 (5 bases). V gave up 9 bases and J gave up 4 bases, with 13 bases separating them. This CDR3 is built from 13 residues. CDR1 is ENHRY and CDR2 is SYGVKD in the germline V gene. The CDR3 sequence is CAITSGSGNTIYF. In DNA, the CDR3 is TGTGCCATAACCTCAGGGTCAGGAAACACCATATATTTT.

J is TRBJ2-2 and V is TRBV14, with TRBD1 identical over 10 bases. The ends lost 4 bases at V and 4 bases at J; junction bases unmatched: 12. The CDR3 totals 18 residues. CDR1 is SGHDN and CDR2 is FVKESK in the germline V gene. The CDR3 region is CASSPGDRGAWGTGELFF. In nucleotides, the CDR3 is TGTGCCAGCAGCCCCGGGGACAGGGGCGCCTGGGGCACCGGGGAGCTGTTTTTT.

The CDR3 is CASSRPGELSGNTIYF. The CDR3 region has the DNA TGTGCCAGCAGCCGTCCTGGTGAACTGTCTGGAAACACCATATATTTT. V and J are TRBV3-1 (or the pseudogene TRBV3-2) and TRBJ1-3; D unclear. This CDR3 is built from 16 residues. Germline values: CDR1 LGHDT, CDR2 YNNKEL (reference sequence). The V and J ends lost 4 bases and 1 base respectively, with 14 bases between them.